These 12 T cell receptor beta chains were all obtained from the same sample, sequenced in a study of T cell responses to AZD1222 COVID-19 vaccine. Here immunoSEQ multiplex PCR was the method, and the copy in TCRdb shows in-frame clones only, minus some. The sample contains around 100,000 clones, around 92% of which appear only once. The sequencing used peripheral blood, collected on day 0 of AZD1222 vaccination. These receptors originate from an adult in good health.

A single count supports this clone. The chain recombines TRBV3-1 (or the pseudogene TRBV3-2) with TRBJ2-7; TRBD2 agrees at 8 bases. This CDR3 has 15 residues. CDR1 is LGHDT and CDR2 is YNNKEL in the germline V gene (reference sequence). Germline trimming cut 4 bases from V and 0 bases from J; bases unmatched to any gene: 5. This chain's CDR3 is CASSLILAASYEQYF. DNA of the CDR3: TGTGCCAGCAGCCTTATACTAGCGGCCTCCTACGAGCAGTACTTC.

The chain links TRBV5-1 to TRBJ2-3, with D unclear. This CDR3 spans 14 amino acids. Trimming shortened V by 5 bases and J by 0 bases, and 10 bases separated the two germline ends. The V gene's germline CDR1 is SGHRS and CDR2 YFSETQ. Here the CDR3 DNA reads TGCGCCAGCAGAATAGATACTAGCACAGATACGCAGTATTTT. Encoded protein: CASRIDTSTDTQYF.

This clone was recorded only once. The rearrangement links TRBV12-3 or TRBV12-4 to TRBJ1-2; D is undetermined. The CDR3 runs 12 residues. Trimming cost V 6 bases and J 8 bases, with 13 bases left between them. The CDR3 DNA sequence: TGTGCCAGCAGCCTCTCAGGAACCGGCTACACCTTC. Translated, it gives CASSLSGTGYTF.

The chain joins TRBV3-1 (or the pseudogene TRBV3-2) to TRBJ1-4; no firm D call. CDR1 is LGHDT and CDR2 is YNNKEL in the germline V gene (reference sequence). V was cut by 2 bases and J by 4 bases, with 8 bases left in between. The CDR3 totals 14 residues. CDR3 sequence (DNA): TGTGCCAGCAGCCAACCCCAGATTAATGAAAAACTGTTTTTT. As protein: CASSQPQINEKLFF.

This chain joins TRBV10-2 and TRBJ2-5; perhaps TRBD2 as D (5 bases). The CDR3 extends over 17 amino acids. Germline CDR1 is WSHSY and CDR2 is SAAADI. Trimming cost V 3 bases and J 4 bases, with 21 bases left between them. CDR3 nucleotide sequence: TGCGCCAGCAGTGATGGAGGAACTCCACATCACATAGAGACCCAGTACTTC. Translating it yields CASSDGGTPHHIETQYF.

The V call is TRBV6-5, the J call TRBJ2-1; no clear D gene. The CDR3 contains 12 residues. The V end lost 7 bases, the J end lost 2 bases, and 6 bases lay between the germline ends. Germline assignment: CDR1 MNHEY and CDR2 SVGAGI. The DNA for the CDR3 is TGTGCCAGCACCCCCCCCTACAATGAGCAGTTCTTC. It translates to CASTPPYNEQFF.

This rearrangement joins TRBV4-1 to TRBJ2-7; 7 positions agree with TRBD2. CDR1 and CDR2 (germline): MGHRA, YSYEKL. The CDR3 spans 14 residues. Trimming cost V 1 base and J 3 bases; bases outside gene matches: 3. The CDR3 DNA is TGCGCCAGCAGCCAAGCTGAGCGGGGCTACGAGCAGTACTTC. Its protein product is CASSQAERGYEQYF.

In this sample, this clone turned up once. CDR3 loop: CASSPGHHSSYEQYF. The DNA of the CDR3 is TGTGCCAGCTCACCGGGACACCATAGCTCCTACGAGCAGTACTTC. The genes are TRBV18 and TRBJ2-7; weak D call: TRBD1 (6 bases). The CDR3 totals 15 residues. Germline CDR1 and CDR2: KGHSH and LQKENI. V lost 3 bases to trimming and J lost 0 bases, with 12 bases between them.

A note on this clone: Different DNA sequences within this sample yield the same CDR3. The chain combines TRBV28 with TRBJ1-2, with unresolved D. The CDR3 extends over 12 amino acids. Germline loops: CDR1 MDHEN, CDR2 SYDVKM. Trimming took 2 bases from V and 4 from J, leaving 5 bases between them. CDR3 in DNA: TGTGCCAGCAGTTTAGGCCTCTATGGCTACACCTTC. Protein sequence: CASSLGLYGYTF.

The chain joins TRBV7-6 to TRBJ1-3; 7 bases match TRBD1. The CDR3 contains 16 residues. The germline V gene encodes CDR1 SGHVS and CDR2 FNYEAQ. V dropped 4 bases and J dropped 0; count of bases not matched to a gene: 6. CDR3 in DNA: TGTGCCAGCAGCTACGGGACAGCCGTCTCTGGAAACACCATATATTTT. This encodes CASSYGTAVSGNTIYF.

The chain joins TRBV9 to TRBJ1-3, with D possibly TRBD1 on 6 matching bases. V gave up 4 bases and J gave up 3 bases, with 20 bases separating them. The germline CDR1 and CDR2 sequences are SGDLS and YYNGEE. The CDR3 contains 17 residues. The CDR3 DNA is TGTGCCAGCAGCCCGGCGGGCAGGGGAAGGATTGGAAACACCATATATTTT. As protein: CASSPAGRGRIGNTIYF.

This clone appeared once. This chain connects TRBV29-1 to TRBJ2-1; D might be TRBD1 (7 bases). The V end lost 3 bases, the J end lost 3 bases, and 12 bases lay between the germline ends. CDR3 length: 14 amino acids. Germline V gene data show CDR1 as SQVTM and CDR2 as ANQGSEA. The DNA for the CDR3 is TGCAGCGTTGACACAGGGGAGGTCTACAATGAGCAGTTCTTC. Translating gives CSVDTGEVYNEQFF.